This T cell receptor beta chain was sequenced in a study of T cell changes during pregnancy in multiple sclerosis. Clones were sequenced by immunoSEQ multiplex PCR, and TCRdb holds only the in-frame ones, with some missing. The sample has under 95,000 clones, just over 90% seen once. V lost 1 base and J 1 base, leaving 5 bases between the germline ends. The V gene's germline CDR1 is SGHTA and CDR2 FQGNSA. The CDR3 has 14 amino acids. Specimen: peripheral blood, collected in the second trimester of pregnancy. The receptor comes from a female donor in good health, enrolled as a control in a pregnancy study. The V call is TRBV7-2, the J call TRBJ1-5; D unresolved. CDR3: CASSLDRSNQPQHF. CDR3 sequence (DNA): TGTGCCAGCAGCTTAGATCGGAGCAATCAGCCCCAGCATTTT.